Below, 23 T cell receptor beta chains from the same sample are listed, as sequenced in a study of cytomegalovirus exposure and HLA in healthy donors. Generated by immunoSEQ multiplex PCR, the TCRdb table keeps only in-frame clones and is missing some. The table records under 50,000 clones, roughly 93% of them present only once. Sequencing was done on a sample of PBMCs. These receptors were obtained from a woman aged 18-29 years in good health and CMV-seronegative.

A single count supports this clone. This chain joins TRBV6-1 and TRBJ2-7; 7 nucleotides match TRBD1. Germline V gives CDR1 MNHNS, CDR2 SASEGT. Trimming took 2 bases from V and 0 from J; bases not matched to a gene: 10. The CDR3 sequence is 17 residues long. The CDR3 bases are TGTGCCAGCAGTGAACCCAGGACCCGGACAGGCTCCTACGAGCAGTACTTC. Amino acid sequence: CASSEPRTRTGSYEQYF.

This sequence joins TRBV5-1 and TRBJ2-3, with D possibly TRBD2 on 5 matching bases. V lost 2 bases and J 4 bases, leaving 11 bases between the germline ends. The CDR3 has 14 residues. Germline V gives CDR1 SGHRS, CDR2 YFSETQ. The CDR3 protein is CASSFGVAADTQYF. The CDR3 region has the DNA TGCGCCAGCAGCTTCGGGGTAGCTGCAGATACGCAGTATTTT. The complete variable domain, with remaining parts taken from reference TRBV5-1 and TRBJ2-3, reads KAGVTQTPRYLIKTRGQQVTLSCSPISGHRSVSWYQQTPGQGLQFLFEYFSETQRNKGNFPGRFSGRQFSNSRSEMNVSTLELGDSALYLCASSFGVAADTQYFGPGTRLTVL.

CDR3 bases: TGTGCCAGCAGCGGGGGACGGGACAGGGGGACCGGGGAGCTGTTTTTT. Translated, it gives CASSGGRDRGTGELFF. The rearrangement uses TRBV11-2 and TRBJ2-2; 11 bases agree with TRBD1. This CDR3 contains 16 residues. Trimming at V came to 5 bases and at J to 5 bases, leaving 7 bases not matched to a gene. Germline lookup yields CDR1 SGHAT and CDR2 FQNNGV. Supplemented by reference TRBV11-2 and TRBJ2-2, the full variable domain reads EAGVAQSPRYKIIEKRQSVAFWCNPISGHATLYWYQQILGQGPKLLIQFQNNGVVDDSQLPKDRFSAERLKGVDSTLKIQPAKLEDSAVYLCASSGGRDRGTGELFFGEGSRLTVL.

CDR3 in amino acids: CATLDRGTYEQYF. DNA for the CDR3: TGTGCCACCCTGGACAGGGGGACTTACGAGCAGTACTTC. The chain recombines TRBV2 with TRBJ2-7; 10 positions match TRBD1. J lost 4 bases, V lost 10 bases, and 7 bases had no gene match. The CDR3 has 13 amino acids. Germline V gene data show CDR1 as SNHLY and CDR2 as FYNNEI.

The chain uses TRBV19 and TRBJ1-1, with 9 nucleotides matching TRBD1. The CDR3 is 13 amino acids. The germline CDR1 and CDR2 sequences are LNHDA and SQIVND (reference sequence). Trimming cost V 9 bases and J 0 bases; bases outside gene matches: 2. This chain's CDR3 is CASRTGVNTEAFF. DNA for the CDR3: TGTGCCAGCCGGACAGGGGTGAACACTGAAGCTTTCTTT.

The chain combines TRBV4-2 with TRBJ2-3; 8 bases fit TRBD2. After removal of 0 bases from V and 3 bases from J, the junction contained 5 bases not matched to a gene. The germline CDR1 and CDR2 sequences are LGHNA and YNFKEQ. The CDR3 extends over 16 amino acids. The CDR3 spells CASSQDKASGTDTQYF. CDR3 in DNA: TGTGCCAGCAGCCAAGATAAGGCTAGCGGGACAGATACGCAGTATTTT.

The rearrangement uses TRBV6-4 and TRBJ2-2, with unresolved D. Trimming pared 3 bases from V and 1 base from J, leaving 9 bases between. CDR1 and CDR2 (germline): MRHNA, SNTAGT. There are 15 residues in the CDR3. CDR3 bases: TGTGCCAGCAGTGAGCGCCTTGAGAACACCGGGGAGCTGTTTTTT. Translating gives CASSERLENTGELFF.

V is TRBV6-4 and J is TRBJ2-1; 8 positions match TRBD2. With 2 bases clipped from V and 8 bases from J, the junction kept 8 bases outside the gene matches. The CDR3 is made up of 15 amino acids. Germline-derived CDR1 and CDR2 are MRHNA and SNTAGT. CDR3 residues: CASSDLGGRSDEQFF. The CDR3 nucleotides are TGTGCCAGCAGTGACCTGGGCGGGAGGTCGGATGAGCAGTTCTTC.

This chain links TRBV9 with TRBJ2-3; no firm D call. V lost 3 bases to trimming and J lost 9 bases, with 14 bases between them. This CDR3 comprises 13 residues. CDR1 is SGDLS, CDR2 YYNGEE, per germline. In nucleotides, the CDR3 is TGTGCCAGCAGCGCCAGCCGTGGGCTAACGCAGTATTTT. Encoded protein: CASSASRGLTQYF.

V and J are TRBV27 and TRBJ1-4; possibly TRBD1 for D (6 bases). The CDR3 loop spans 18 amino acids. V was pared by 1 base and J by 0 bases, with 15 bases between. The V gene's germline CDR1 is MNHEY and CDR2 SMNVEV (reference sequence). The CDR3 sequence: CASSLYPPRTATNEKLFF. The DNA for the CDR3 is TGTGCCAGCAGTTTATATCCCCCCCGGACAGCAACTAATGAAAAACTGTTTTTT.

The chain has TRBV2 and TRBJ2-3; the match to TRBD2 covers 12 bases. Trimming removed 7 bases from V and 4 bases from J; junction bases left unmatched: 9. The CDR3 totals 16 residues. Germline assignment: CDR1 SNHLY and CDR2 FYNNEI. The CDR3: CASTPTSGGLSDTQYF. DNA for the CDR3: TGTGCCAGCACCCCGACTAGCGGGGGATTGTCAGATACGCAGTATTTT.

The chain employs TRBV9 and TRBJ1-1; D remains unclear. The CDR3 runs 13 residues. V lost 3 bases, J lost 1 base, and 7 bases lay in between. Germline assignment: CDR1 SGDLS and CDR2 YYNGEE. For the CDR3, the DNA is TGTGCCAGCAGCGCTACAGAGAACACTGAAGCTTTCTTT. It encodes CASSATENTEAFF.

V is TRBV28 and J is TRBJ2-5; 16 nucleotides match TRBD2. CDR1 MDHEN and CDR2 SYDVKM come from the germline V gene. This CDR3 spans 19 amino acids. V lost 6 bases, J lost 5 bases, and 15 bases stayed unmatched. The CDR3, as DNA: TGTGCCAGCAGATACGAGACCGGGACTAGCGGGAGGGCCTATGAGACCCAGTACTTC. It encodes CASRYETGTSGRAYETQYF.

The CDR3 sequence: CSAPTSTEQYF. CDR3 sequence (DNA): TGCAGTGCTCCGACTAGCACCGAGCAGTACTTC. The chain employs TRBV20-1 and TRBJ2-7; 7 bases map to TRBD2. The V segment lost 5 bases and the J segment 6 bases; nucleotides outside the gene matches: 4. Germline-derived CDR1 and CDR2 are DFQATT and SNEGSKA (reference sequence). CDR3 size: 11 residues.

CDR3 coding DNA: TGTGCCAGCAGTTTTGATGGGGGGGCTGAAGCTTTCTTT. Translated: CASSFDGGAEAFF. The chain is built from TRBV27 and TRBJ1-1, with a weak D call TRBD1 (5 bases). CDR1 is MNHEY and CDR2 is SMNVEV in the germline V gene (reference sequence). This CDR3 region has 13 residues. Trimming left V 3 bases short and J 6 bases short, with 11 bases between.

CDR3 sequence reads: CASSDSTSGSYNEQFF. CDR3 coding DNA: TGTGCCAGCAGTGACTCAACTAGCGGGTCTTACAATGAGCAGTTCTTC. This chain uses TRBV6-4 with TRBJ2-1, with 9 bases identical to TRBD2. The CDR3 consists of 16 residues. The germline gives CDR1 MRHNA, CDR2 SNTAGT. The J segment lost 4 bases and the V segment lost 0 bases, leaving 4 bases of the junction unmatched.

This chain uses TRBV18 with TRBJ2-7; the D gene is possibly TRBD1 (6 bases). This CDR3 is 13 amino acids long. CDR1 is KGHSH and CDR2 is LQKENI in the germline V gene. Trimming shortened V by 5 bases and J by 5 bases, and 13 bases separated the two germline ends. The CDR3 reads CASSEAGADEQYF. The CDR3 nucleotides are TGTGCCAGCTCAGAGGCAGGGGCTGACGAGCAGTACTTC.

The chain couples TRBV5-6 to TRBJ1-2, with unresolved D. Germline assignment: CDR1 SGHDT and CDR2 YYEEEE. CDR3 size: 14 residues. The V and J ends lost 0 bases and 1 base respectively, with 7 bases between them. CDR3 coding DNA: TGTGCCAGCAGCTTGGGGACTGATAACTATGGCTACACCTTC. It encodes CASSLGTDNYGYTF.

The chain carries TRBV4-2 and TRBJ1-2; possible D gene TRBD1, 5 bases. V was trimmed by 1 base and J by 1 base, leaving 19 bases between them. Germline V lookup: CDR1 LGHNA, CDR2 YNFKEQ. This CDR3 spans 18 amino acids. CDR3 DNA sequence: TGTGCCAGCAGCCAAGGGCCACAGGTCAATTACTTTAACTATGGCTACACCTTC. This codes for CASSQGPQVNYFNYGYTF.

The CDR3 DNA reads TGTGCCATCAGTGAAGTAGAGTCGCGTCCTGGAAACACCATATATTTT. This encodes CAISEVESRPGNTIYF. The chain joins TRBV10-3 to TRBJ1-3; D is unresolved. The CDR3 loop spans 16 amino acids. CDR1 and CDR2 from the germline V gene are ENHRY and SYGVKD. V lost 3 bases and J lost 2, with 14 bases in between.

This chain links TRBV6-1 with TRBJ2-7, with 9 nucleotides matching TRBD1. Looked up from germline, CDR1 is MNHNS and CDR2 is SASEGT. The CDR3 length is 15 residues. V was pared by 1 base and J by 1 base, with 2 bases of the junction left unmatched. CDR3 protein: CASSEGQGDSYEQYF. The CDR3 bases are TGTGCCAGCAGTGAAGGACAGGGGGATTCCTACGAGCAGTACTTC.

In DNA, the CDR3 is TGCGCCAGTAAAAGGAGCAGGGGGCACGACGAGACCCAGTACTTC. Translation: CASKRSRGHDETQYF. This chain links TRBV4-1 with TRBJ2-5; 8 positions match TRBD1. The V gene's germline CDR1 is MGHRA and CDR2 YSYEKL. J lost 5 bases, V lost 9 bases, and 14 bases had no gene match. The CDR3 has 15 amino acids.

The J gene is TRBJ1-5, the V gene TRBV15; tentatively, D is TRBD1 (5 bases). Germline V gives CDR1 LNHNV, CDR2 YYDKDF (reference sequence). The V and J ends lost 1 base and 1 base respectively, with 8 bases between them. The CDR3 spans 15 residues. The CDR3 loop is CATSRVTGSNQPQHF. In DNA, the CDR3 is TGTGCCACCAGCAGAGTCACAGGAAGCAATCAGCCCCAGCATTTT.